These 4 T cell receptor beta chains were all obtained from the same sample, sequenced in a study of early stage breast cancer tumors. Using immunoSEQ multiplex PCR, the repertoire was profiled, and TCRdb retains in-frame clones only, with some absent. The repertoire holds more than 60,000 clones, 79% seen once, with 3.5% in the top ten. Sequenced material: blood. These TCRs come from a person in their sixties or seventies with breast cancer.

V usage is TRBV7-2 and J usage is TRBJ2-1; tentatively, D is TRBD2 (5 bases). Between the trimmed V and J ends, which lost 4 bases and 4 bases, there was a span of 11 bases. CDR3 length equals 14 residues. Per germline, CDR1 SGHTA and CDR2 FQGNSA. The CDR3 coding sequence is TGTGCCAGCAGCTACCGCGGGCGGTACAATGAGCAGTTCTTC. Protein product: CASSYRGRYNEQFF.

CDR3 DNA: TGTGCCAGCTCACCACCGGTCGGGACAGAGAACACCGGGGAGCTGTTTTTT. Its translation: CASSPPVGTENTGELFF. The V gene is TRBV18, the J gene TRBJ2-2; 7 bases match TRBD1. The J segment lost 1 base and the V segment lost 0 bases, leaving 5 bases of the junction unmatched. The CDR3 runs to 17 residues. Per the germline V gene, CDR1 is KGHSH and CDR2 is LQKENI.

This clone was detected once. The V and J genes are TRBV25-1 and TRBJ1-4; TRBD1 matches 7 bases. V shed 4 bases, J shed 7 bases, and the junction held 3 bases outside the gene matches. The CDR3 spans 13 residues. The germline gives CDR1 MGHDK, CDR2 SYGVNS. The CDR3 bases are TGTGCCAGCAGTGGGACAGGCGTTGAAAAACTGTTTTTT. Protein sequence: CASSGTGVEKLFF.

This rearrangement joins TRBV19 to TRBJ2-3; D perhaps matches TRBD2 (7 bases). This CDR3 has 15 amino acids. The V end was cut by 7 bases, the J end by 0 bases, with 14 bases between. The V gene's germline CDR1 is LNHDA and CDR2 SQIVND (reference sequence). CDR3 in amino acids: CASKGGRTSTDTQYF. In DNA, the CDR3 is TGTGCCAGTAAGGGGGGGCGGACTAGCACAGATACGCAGTATTTT.